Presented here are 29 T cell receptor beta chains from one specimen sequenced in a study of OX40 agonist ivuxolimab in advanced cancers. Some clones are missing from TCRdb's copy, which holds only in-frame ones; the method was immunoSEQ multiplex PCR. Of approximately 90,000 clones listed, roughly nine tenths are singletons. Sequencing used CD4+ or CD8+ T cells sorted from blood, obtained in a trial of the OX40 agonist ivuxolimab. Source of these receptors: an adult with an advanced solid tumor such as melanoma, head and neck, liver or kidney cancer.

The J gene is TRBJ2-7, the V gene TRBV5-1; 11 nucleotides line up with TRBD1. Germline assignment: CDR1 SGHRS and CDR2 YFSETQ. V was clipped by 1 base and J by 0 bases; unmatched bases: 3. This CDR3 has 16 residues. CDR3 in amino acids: CASSLLGQGASYEQYF. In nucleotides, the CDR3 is TGCGCCAGCAGCTTGTTAGGACAGGGGGCCTCCTACGAGCAGTACTTC. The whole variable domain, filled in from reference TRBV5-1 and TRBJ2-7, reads KAGVTQTPRYLIKTRGQQVTLSCSPISGHRSVSWYQQTPGQGLQFLFEYFSETQRNKGNFPGRFSGRQFSNSRSEMNVSTLELGDSALYLCASSLLGQGASYEQYFGPGTRLTVT.

Here the CDR3 DNA reads TGTGCCAGTAGCACAGGGGGGGAGCAGTTCTTC. Translated: CASSTGGEQFF. The chain carries TRBV19 and TRBJ2-1; 8 bases map to TRBD1. CDR1 and CDR2 from the germline V gene are LNHDA and SQIVND (reference sequence). V dropped 6 bases and J dropped 10; count of bases not matched to a gene: 2. There are 11 residues in the CDR3.

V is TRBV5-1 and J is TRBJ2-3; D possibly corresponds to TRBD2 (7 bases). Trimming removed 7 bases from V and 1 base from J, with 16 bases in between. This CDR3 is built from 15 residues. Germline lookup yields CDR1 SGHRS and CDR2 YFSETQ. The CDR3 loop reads CASRGGGGRTDTQYF. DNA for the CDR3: TGCGCCAGCCGTGGCGGGGGCGGCCGCACAGATACGCAGTATTTT.

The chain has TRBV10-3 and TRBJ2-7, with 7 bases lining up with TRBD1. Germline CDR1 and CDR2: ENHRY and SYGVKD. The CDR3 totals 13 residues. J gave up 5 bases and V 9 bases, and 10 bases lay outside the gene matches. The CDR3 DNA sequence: TGTGCCATGTCAACAGGGGTAAGGAACGAGCAGTACTTC. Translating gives CAMSTGVRNEQYF.

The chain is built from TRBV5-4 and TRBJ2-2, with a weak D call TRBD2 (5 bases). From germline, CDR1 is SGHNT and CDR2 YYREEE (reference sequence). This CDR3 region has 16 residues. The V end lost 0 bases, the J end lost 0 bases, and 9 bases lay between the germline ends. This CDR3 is CASSLELATNTGELFF. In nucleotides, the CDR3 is TGTGCCAGCAGCTTGGAGCTAGCCACGAACACCGGGGAGCTGTTTTTT.

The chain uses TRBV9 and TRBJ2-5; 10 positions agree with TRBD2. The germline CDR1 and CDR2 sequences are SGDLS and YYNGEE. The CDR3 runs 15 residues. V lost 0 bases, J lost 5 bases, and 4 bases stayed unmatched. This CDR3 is CASSVELAGSETQYF. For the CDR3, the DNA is TGTGCCAGCAGCGTAGAACTAGCGGGAAGCGAGACCCAGTACTTC.

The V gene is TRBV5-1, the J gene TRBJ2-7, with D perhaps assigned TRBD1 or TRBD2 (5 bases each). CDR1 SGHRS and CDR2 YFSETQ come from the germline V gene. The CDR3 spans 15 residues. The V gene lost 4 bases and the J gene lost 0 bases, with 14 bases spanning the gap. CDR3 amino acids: CASSRRGRSSYEQYF. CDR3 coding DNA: TGCGCCAGCAGCCGCCGGGGACGATCCTCCTACGAGCAGTACTTC.

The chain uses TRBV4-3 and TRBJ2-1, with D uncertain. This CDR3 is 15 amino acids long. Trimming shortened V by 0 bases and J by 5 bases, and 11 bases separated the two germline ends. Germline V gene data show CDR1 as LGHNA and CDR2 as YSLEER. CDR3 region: CASSQESLGNNEQFF. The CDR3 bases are TGCGCCAGCAGCCAAGAAAGCCTAGGCAACAATGAGCAGTTCTTC.

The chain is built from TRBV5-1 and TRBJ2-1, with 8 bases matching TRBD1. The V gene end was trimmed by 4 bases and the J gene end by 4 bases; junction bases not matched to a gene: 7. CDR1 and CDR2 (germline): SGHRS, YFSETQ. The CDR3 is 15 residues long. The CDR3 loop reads CASSTLRDRYNEQFF. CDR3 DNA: TGCGCCAGCAGCACGCTCCGGGACAGGTACAATGAGCAGTTCTTC.

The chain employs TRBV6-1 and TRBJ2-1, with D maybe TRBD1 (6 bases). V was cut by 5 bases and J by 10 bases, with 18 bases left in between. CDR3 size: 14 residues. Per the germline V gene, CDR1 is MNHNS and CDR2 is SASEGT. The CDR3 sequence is CASSRNTGREEQFF. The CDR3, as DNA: TGTGCCAGCAGTCGTAACACAGGGAGAGAAGAGCAGTTCTTC.

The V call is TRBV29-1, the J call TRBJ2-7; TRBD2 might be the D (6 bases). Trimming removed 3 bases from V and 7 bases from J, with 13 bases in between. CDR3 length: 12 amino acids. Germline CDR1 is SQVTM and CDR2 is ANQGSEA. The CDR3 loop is CSVEGGRTEQYF. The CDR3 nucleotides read TGCAGCGTTGAGGGGGGACGGACAGAGCAGTACTTC.

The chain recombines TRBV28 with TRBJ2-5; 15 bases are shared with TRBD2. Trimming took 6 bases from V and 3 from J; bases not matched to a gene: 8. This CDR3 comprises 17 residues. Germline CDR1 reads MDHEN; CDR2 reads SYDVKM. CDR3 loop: CASSPVGTSGRKETQYF. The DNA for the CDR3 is TGTGCCAGCAGCCCAGTGGGGACTAGCGGGAGGAAAGAGACCCAGTACTTC. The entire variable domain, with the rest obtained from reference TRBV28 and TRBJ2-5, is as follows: DVKVTQSSRYLVKRTGEKVFLECVQDMDHENMFWYRQDPGLGLRLIYFSYDVKMKEKGDIPEGYSVSREKKERFSLILESASTNQTSMYLCASSPVGTSGRKETQYFGPGTRLLVL.

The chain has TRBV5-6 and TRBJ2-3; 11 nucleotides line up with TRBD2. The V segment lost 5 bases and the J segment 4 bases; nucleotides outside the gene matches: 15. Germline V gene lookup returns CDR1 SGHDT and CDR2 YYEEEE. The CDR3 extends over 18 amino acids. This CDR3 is CASSLGPLAGGGPDTQYF. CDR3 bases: TGTGCCAGCAGTTTAGGTCCTCTAGCGGGAGGAGGCCCAGATACGCAGTATTTT.

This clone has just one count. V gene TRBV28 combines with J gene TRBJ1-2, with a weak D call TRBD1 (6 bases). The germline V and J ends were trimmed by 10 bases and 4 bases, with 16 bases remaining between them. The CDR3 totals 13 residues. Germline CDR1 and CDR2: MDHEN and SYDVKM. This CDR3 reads CAMSPGTTYGYTF. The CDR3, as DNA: TGTGCCATGTCGCCTGGGACAACCTATGGCTACACCTTC.

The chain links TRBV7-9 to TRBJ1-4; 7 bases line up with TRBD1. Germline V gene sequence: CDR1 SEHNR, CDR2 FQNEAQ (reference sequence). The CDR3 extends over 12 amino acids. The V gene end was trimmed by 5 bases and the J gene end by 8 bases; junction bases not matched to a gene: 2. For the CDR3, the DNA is TGTGCCAGCAGCCTAGGGGGCGAAAAACTGTTTTTT. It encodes CASSLGGEKLFF.

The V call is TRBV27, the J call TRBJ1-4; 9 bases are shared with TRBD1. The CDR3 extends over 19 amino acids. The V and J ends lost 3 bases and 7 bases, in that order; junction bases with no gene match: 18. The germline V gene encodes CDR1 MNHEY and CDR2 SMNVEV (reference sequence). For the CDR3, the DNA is TGTGCCAGCAGTTTTAGGGGGGGACAGGGTGTTAAACGTGGTGAAAAACTGTTTTTT. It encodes CASSFRGGQGVKRGEKLFF.

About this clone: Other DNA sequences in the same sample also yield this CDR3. The CDR3 coding sequence is TGCGCCAGCAGTCGTTCTTCAAACACTGAAGCTTTCTTT. Its protein is CASSRSSNTEAFF. The gene calls are TRBV10-2 and TRBJ1-1; D is ambiguous. This CDR3 spans 13 amino acids. The V and J ends lost 5 bases and 2 bases respectively, with 9 bases between them. The germline CDR1 and CDR2 sequences are WSHSY and SAAADI.

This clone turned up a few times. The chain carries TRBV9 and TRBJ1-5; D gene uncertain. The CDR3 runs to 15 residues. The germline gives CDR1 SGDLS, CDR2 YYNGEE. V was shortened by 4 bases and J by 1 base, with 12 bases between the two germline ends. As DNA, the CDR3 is TGTGCCAGCAGCAGAGGCAGTCTAAGCAATCAGCCCCAGCATTTT. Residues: CASSRGSLSNQPQHF.

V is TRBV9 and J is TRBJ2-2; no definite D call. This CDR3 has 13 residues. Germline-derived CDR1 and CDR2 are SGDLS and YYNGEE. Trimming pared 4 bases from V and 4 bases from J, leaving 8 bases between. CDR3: CASSPLGTGELFF. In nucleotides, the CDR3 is TGTGCCAGCAGCCCTCTGGGCACCGGGGAGCTGTTTTTT.

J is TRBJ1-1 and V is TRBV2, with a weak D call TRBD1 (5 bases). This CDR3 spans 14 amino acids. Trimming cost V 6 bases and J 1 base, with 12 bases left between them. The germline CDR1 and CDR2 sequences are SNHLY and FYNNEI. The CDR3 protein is CASRVWDGNTEAFF. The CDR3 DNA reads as TGTGCCAGCAGGGTCTGGGACGGGAACACTGAAGCTTTCTTT.

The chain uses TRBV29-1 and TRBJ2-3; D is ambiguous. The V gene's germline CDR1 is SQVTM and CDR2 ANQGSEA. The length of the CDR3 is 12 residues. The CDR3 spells CSSSHSSDTQYF. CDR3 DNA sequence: TGCAGTTCCTCTCACAGTAGCGATACGCAGTATTTT.

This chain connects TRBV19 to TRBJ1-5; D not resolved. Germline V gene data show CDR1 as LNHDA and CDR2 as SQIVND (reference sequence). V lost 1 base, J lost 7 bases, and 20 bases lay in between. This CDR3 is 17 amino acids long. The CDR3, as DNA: TGTGCCAGTAGTATAGCCCCGTCAGCTGCGTCCATACAGCCCCAGCATTTT. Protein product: CASSIAPSAASIQPQHF.

The DNA for the CDR3 is TGTGCCATCCGGGGGGAGGCTGGAAACACCATATATTTT. Its translation: CAIRGEAGNTIYF. The V gene is TRBV10-3, the J gene TRBJ1-3; D is perhaps TRBD1 (5 bases). The V gene's germline CDR1 is ENHRY and CDR2 SYGVKD. This CDR3 has 13 residues. V gave up 8 bases and J gave up 2 bases, with 10 bases separating them.

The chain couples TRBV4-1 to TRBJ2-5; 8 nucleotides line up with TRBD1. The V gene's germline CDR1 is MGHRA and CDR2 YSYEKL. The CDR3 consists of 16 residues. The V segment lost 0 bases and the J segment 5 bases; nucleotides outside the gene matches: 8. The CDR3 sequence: CASSQDRAGGRETQYF. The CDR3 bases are TGCGCCAGCAGCCAAGATCGGGCAGGGGGCCGGGAGACCCAGTACTTC.

CDR3 nucleotides: TGTGCCAGCAGCCTACGACAGGGGGCACCTAAATCCTACGAGCAGTACTTC. Translated: CASSLRQGAPKSYEQYF. V and J are TRBV13 and TRBJ2-7, with 10 bases aligning to TRBD1. There are 17 residues in the CDR3. J gave up 1 base and V 5 bases, and 11 bases lay outside the gene matches. Germline CDR1 reads PRHDT; CDR2 reads FYEKMQ (reference sequence).

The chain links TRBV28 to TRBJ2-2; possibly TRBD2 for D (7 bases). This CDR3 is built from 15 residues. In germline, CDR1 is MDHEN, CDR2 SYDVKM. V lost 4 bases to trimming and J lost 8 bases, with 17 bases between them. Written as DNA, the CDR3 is TGTGCCAGCAGTTCAGGGCGGGGGCCGGTAGGGGAGCTGTTTTTT. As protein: CASSSGRGPVGELFF.

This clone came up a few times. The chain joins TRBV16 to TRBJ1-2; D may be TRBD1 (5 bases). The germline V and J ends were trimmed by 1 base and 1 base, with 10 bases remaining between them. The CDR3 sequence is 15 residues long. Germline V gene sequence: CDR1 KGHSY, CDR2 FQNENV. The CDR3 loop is CASSQLQGLNYGYTF. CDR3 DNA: TGTGCCAGCAGCCAATTGCAGGGACTTAACTATGGCTACACCTTC.

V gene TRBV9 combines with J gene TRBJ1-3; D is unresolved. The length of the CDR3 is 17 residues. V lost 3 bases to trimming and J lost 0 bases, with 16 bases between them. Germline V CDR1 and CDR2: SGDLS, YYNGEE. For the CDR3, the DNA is TGTGCCAGCAGCGGAGGTGAGGGCCGATACTCTGGAAACACCATATATTTT. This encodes CASSGGEGRYSGNTIYF.

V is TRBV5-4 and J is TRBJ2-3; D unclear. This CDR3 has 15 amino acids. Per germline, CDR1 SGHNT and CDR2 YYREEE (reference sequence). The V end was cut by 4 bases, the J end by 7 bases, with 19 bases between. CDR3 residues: CASSLEKAPSYTQYF. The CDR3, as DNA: TGTGCCAGCAGCCTCGAAAAGGCTCCCTCGTATACGCAGTATTTT. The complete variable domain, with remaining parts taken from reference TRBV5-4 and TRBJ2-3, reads ETGVTQSPTHLIKTRGQQVTLRCSSQSGHNTVSWYQQALGQGPQFIFQYYREEENGRGNFPPRFSGLQFPNYSSELNVNALELDDSALYLCASSLEKAPSYTQYFGPGTRLTVL.